These T cell receptor beta chains were read from a single sample in a study of control samples from healthy donors and cancer patients. Using immunoSEQ multiplex PCR, the repertoire was profiled, and TCRdb retains in-frame clones only, with some absent. The sample has around 90,000 clones, approximately 86% seen once. Sequences were obtained from blood. These receptors came from a man between 25 and 39 years old in good health. Both conserved end residues are part of each CDR3. Fields, in order: V gene, J gene, clone size, D gene, CDR3 protein, CDR3 DNA. A D gene is named only where the DNA matches it firmly. Part of the rows lack a size; the others show once, few, many or a class for expanded clones.

TRBV6-1,TRBJ2-5,-,TRBD1,CASSEPGRGRQETQYF,TGTGCCAGCAGTGAACCCGGCAGGGGGCGGCAAGAGACCCAGTACTTC
TRBV18,TRBJ1-5,-,-,CASSPSSGGEGQPQHF,TGTGCCAGCTCACCATCCTCGGGGGGAGAGGGTCAGCCCCAGCATTTT
TRBV5-6,TRBJ1-2,-,-,CASSLSYGYTF,TGTGCCAGCAGCTTATCCTATGGCTACACCTTC
TRBV2,TRBJ1-1,once,TRBD1,CASSELQGGSTEAFF,TGTGCCAGCAGTGAGTTACAGGGGGGGAGCACTGAAGCTTTCTTT
TRBV9,TRBJ1-2,once,-,CASSARVDYGYTF,TGTGCCAGCAGCGCTAGGGTAGACTATGGCTACACCTTC
TRBV6-4,TRBJ2-2,once,-,CASRGVVGYTGELFF,TGTGCCAGCAGGGGGGTGGTGGGTTACACCGGGGAGCTGTTTTTT
TRBV5-1,TRBJ2-3,once,-,CASSLEGSTDTQYF,TGCGCCAGCAGCTTGGAGGGAAGCACAGATACGCAGTATTTT
TRBV24-1,TRBJ2-4,once,-,CATSDPGKNIQYF,TGTGCCACCAGTGACCCGGGGAAAAACATTCAGTACTTC
TRBV12-3/TRBV12-4,TRBJ1-2,-,TRBD1,CASSWTGGLSYTF,TGTGCCAGCAGCTGGACAGGGGGCTTGAGCTACACCTTC
TRBV4-1,TRBJ2-1,-,-,CASSQDPGGTNEQFF,TGCGCCAGCAGCCAAGATCCAGGGGGGACCAATGAGCAGTTCTTC
TRBV19,TRBJ2-5,-,-,CASSKQGGVETQYF,TGTGCCAGTTCCAAACAGGGGGGGGTAGAGACCCAGTACTTC
TRBV29-1,TRBJ1-2,-,-,CSVDTEGSTGYGYTF,TGCAGCGTTGACACGGAGGGCAGTACTGGTTATGGCTACACCTTC
TRBV24-1,TRBJ2-7,-,-,CATNESGNSYEQYF,TGTGCCACCAATGAATCCGGGAACTCCTACGAGCAGTACTTC
TRBV7-9,TRBJ2-3,-,TRBD1,CASSYDRESTDTQYF,TGTGCCAGCAGCTACGACAGGGAAAGCACAGATACGCAGTATTTT
TRBV18,TRBJ2-2,few,-,CASSPQDSLNTGELFF,TGTGCCAGCTCACCACAGGACTCCCTGAACACCGGGGAGCTGTTTTTT
TRBV12-3/TRBV12-4,TRBJ1-5,-,-,CASKDRQGQPQHF,TGTGCCAGCAAGGATCGTCAGGGACAGCCCCAGCATTTT
TRBV19,TRBJ1-5,once,TRBD1,CASSIRTGRGDQPQHF,TGTGCCAGTAGTATCCGGACAGGGAGAGGGGATCAGCCCCAGCATTTT
TRBV5-1,TRBJ2-1,-,-,CASSLEGLVHNEQFF,TGCGCCAGCAGCTTGGAAGGTTTGGTTCACAATGAGCAGTTCTTC
TRBV12-3/TRBV12-4,TRBJ1-2,-,-,CASSLAAYGYTF,TGTGCCAGCAGTTTAGCCGCCTATGGCTACACCTTC
TRBV2,TRBJ1-4,many,TRBD1,CASSMTGGPNEKLFF,TGTGCCAGCAGTATGACAGGGGGCCCTAATGAAAAACTGTTTTTT
TRBV7-8,TRBJ2-1,-,TRBD2,CASSSLAGGRYNEQFF,TGTGCCAGCAGCTCGTTAGCGGGGGGGAGGTACAATGAGCAGTTCTTC
TRBV18,TRBJ1-1,-,-,CASSPPAGDTEAFF,TGTGCCAGCTCACCACCCGCAGGGGACACTGAAGCTTTCTTT
TRBV10-3,TRBJ2-3,-,-,CAIREGGVSTDTQYF,TGTGCCATCAGGGAGGGCGGGGTTAGCACAGATACGCAGTATTTT
TRBV30,TRBJ1-4,-,-,CAWSTANEKLFF,TGTGCCTGGAGTACGGCTAATGAAAAACTGTTTTTT
TRBV24-1,TRBJ1-5,-,TRBD1,CATSDSGRGVPQHF,TGTGCCACCAGTGATAGCGGCAGGGGGGTGCCCCAGCATTTT
TRBV20-1,TRBJ1-1,-,-,CSASKDSSNTEAFF,TGCAGTGCTAGTAAGGACAGTTCCAACACTGAAGCTTTCTTT
TRBV2,TRBJ1-1,-,-,CASRRENTEAFF,TGTGCCAGCAGGCGGGAGAACACTGAAGCTTTCTTT
TRBV6-5,TRBJ1-3,-,TRBD1,CASSYSRQGNGNTIYF,TGTGCCAGCAGTTACTCGAGACAGGGTAACGGAAACACCATATATTTT
TRBV10-3,TRBJ2-5,-,-,CAIKEGQFLETQYF,TGTGCCATCAAAGAGGGGCAATTCCTTGAGACCCAGTACTTC
TRBV6-1,TRBJ1-4,-,-,CASSEGGNNEKLFF,TGTGCCAGCAGTGAAGGGGGAAATAATGAAAAACTGTTTTTT
TRBV3-1/TRBV3-2,TRBJ1-3,-,-,CASSQGAGNTIYF,TGTGCCAGCAGCCAGGGGGCGGGAAACACCATATATTTT
TRBV7-8,TRBJ2-6,-,-,CASSFRAHSGANVLTF,TGTGCCAGCAGTTTCAGGGCCCACTCTGGGGCCAACGTCCTGACTTTC
TRBV5-4,TRBJ2-5,once,-,CASSTSRELQETQYF,TGTGCCAGCAGCACGTCTAGAGAACTCCAAGAGACCCAGTACTTC
TRBV19,TRBJ2-2,-,TRBD1,CASSMAQGRAGELFF,TGTGCCAGTAGTATGGCACAGGGGAGAGCCGGGGAGCTGTTTTTT
TRBV5-1,TRBJ2-1,-,TRBD2,CASSASSGGAREQFF,TGCGCCAGCAGCGCCTCTAGCGGGGGGGCCCGCGAGCAGTTCTTC
TRBV4-2,TRBJ1-2,-,TRBD1,CASSQDILGQGYGYTF,TGTGCCAGCAGCCAAGATATCCTGGGACAGGGCTATGGCTACACCTTC
TRBV13,TRBJ1-1,-,TRBD1,CASSSLDRATEAFF,TGTGCCAGCAGCTCCCTTGACAGGGCTACTGAAGCTTTCTTT
TRBV2,TRBJ1-3,-,-,CASKAAFSGNTIYF,TGTGCCAGCAAGGCGGCGTTCTCTGGAAACACCATATATTTT
TRBV4-1,TRBJ2-1,-,-,CASSHRLLRGNEQFF,TGCGCCAGCAGCCACCGACTACTCCGGGGTAATGAGCAGTTCTTC
TRBV29-1,TRBJ2-3,-,-,CSVETVTAAPSTDTQYF,TGCAGCGTTGAAACGGTGACAGCGGCGCCTAGCACAGATACGCAGTATTTT
TRBV6-5,TRBJ1-2,-,-,CASSDSRTEVYGYTF,TGTGCCAGCAGTGACTCCAGGACAGAGGTTTATGGCTACACCTTC